These 21 T cell receptor beta chains originate from one sample sequenced in a study of T cell responses to AZD1222 COVID-19 vaccine. TCRdb keeps only in-frame clones here, not all; method: immunoSEQ multiplex PCR. The sample holds under 150,000 clones, 92% seen once. The sample here was peripheral blood, taken 28 days after the second AZD1222 dose. The source of these receptors is an adult who received the AZD1222 COVID-19 vaccine.

The chain links TRBV27 to TRBJ2-1; weak D call: TRBD2 (5 bases). Looked up from germline, CDR1 is MNHEY and CDR2 is SMNVEV (reference sequence). V dropped 3 bases and J dropped 7 bases, with 19 bases sitting between them. The length of the CDR3 is 16 residues. CDR3 region: CASSFYYGINGNEQFF. The DNA of the CDR3 is TGTGCCAGCAGTTTTTATTACGGGATCAACGGGAATGAGCAGTTCTTC.

This chain joins TRBV29-1 and TRBJ2-1; TRBD1 matches at 7 bases. The CDR3 consists of 13 residues. Germline lookup yields CDR1 SQVTM and CDR2 ANQGSEA. V gave up 7 bases and J gave up 2 bases; unmatched junction bases: 5. The CDR3 nucleotides are TGCAGCGCAAACAGGGGTACCTACAATGAGCAGTTCTTC. This translates into CSANRGTYNEQFF.

This chain links TRBV5-1 with TRBJ1-6, with D unresolved. V lost 6 bases to trimming and J lost 5 bases, with 9 bases between them. The CDR3 contains 13 residues. The germline V gene has CDR1 SGHRS and CDR2 YFSETQ. The CDR3 protein is CASTFSDNSPLHF. CDR3 DNA sequence: TGCGCCAGCACCTTTTCAGATAATTCACCCCTCCACTTT. The full variable domain, in which reference TRBV5-1 and TRBJ1-6 provide the parts outside the CDR3, is KAGVTQTPRYLIKTRGQQVTLSCSPISGHRSVSWYQQTPGQGLQFLFEYFSETQRNKGNFPGRFSGRQFSNSRSEMNVSTLELGDSALYLCASTFSDNSPLHFGNGTRLTVT.

The chain combines TRBV6-5 with TRBJ1-1; no clear D gene. This CDR3 region has 13 residues. Per the germline V gene, CDR1 is MNHEY and CDR2 is SVGAGI. Trimming pared 2 bases from V and 10 bases from J, leaving 14 bases between. The CDR3 loop is CASSYRGGRGAFF. For the CDR3, the DNA is TGTGCCAGCAGTTACCGCGGAGGCCGGGGAGCTTTCTTT.

V gene TRBV28 combines with J gene TRBJ1-2; D is unclear. The CDR3 is 18 amino acids. CDR1 and CDR2 from the germline V gene are MDHEN and SYDVKM. The ends were cut back, 7 bases at V and 4 bases at J, with 28 bases in the middle. DNA of the CDR3: TGTGCCAGCACCATCTTCAGCCAGTCTGGATTTTACTCCTATGGCTACACCTTC. It yields the protein CASTIFSQSGFYSYGYTF.

The chain carries TRBV19 and TRBJ1-2; 7 bases are a match to TRBD1. This CDR3 comprises 15 residues. Unmatched junction bases numbered 9, after V lost 7 bases and J lost 1 base. CDR1 is LNHDA, CDR2 SQIVND, per germline (reference sequence). CDR3 coding DNA: TGTGCCAGTACCCTGGGACAGATCCATAACTATGGCTACACCTTC. Its translation: CASTLGQIHNYGYTF.

V gene TRBV6-6 combines with J gene TRBJ1-1; the D is unclear. Trimming took off 7 bases at V and 4 bases at J, with 10 bases between the two ends. CDR3 size: 12 residues. In germline, CDR1 is MNHNY, CDR2 SVGAGI (reference sequence). CDR3 bases: TGTGCCAGCATGACCGGGTTCACTGAAGCTTTCTTT. The encoded protein is CASMTGFTEAFF.

The rearrangement links TRBV15 to TRBJ2-2, with 7 bases identical to TRBD2. V was clipped by 0 bases and J by 5 bases; unmatched bases: 3. CDR3 length: 15 residues. Germline values: CDR1 LNHNV, CDR2 YYDKDF (reference sequence). Here the CDR3 DNA reads TGTGCCACCAGCAGAGATTTCGGGGGGACCGGGGAGCTGTTTTTT. Its translation is CATSRDFGGTGELFF.

The chain employs TRBV14 and TRBJ2-7, with TRBD2 matching 8 bases. V was pared by 4 bases and J by 7 bases, with 6 bases of the junction left unmatched. Germline V gene sequence: CDR1 SGHDN, CDR2 FVKESK. The CDR3 sequence is 13 residues long. The CDR3 protein is CASSLSPGGEQYF. Here the CDR3 DNA reads TGTGCCAGCAGCCTTTCTCCGGGGGGGGAGCAGTACTTC.

The J gene is TRBJ2-7, the V gene TRBV28; D gene uncertain. Germline loops: CDR1 MDHEN, CDR2 SYDVKM. There are 12 residues in the CDR3. Between the trimmed V and J ends, which lost 8 bases and 1 base, there was a span of 9 bases. The DNA for the CDR3 is TGTGCCAGCCAGACATTGTCCTACGAGCAGTACTTC. It codes for CASQTLSYEQYF.

The V and J genes are TRBV27 and TRBJ2-1, with TRBD2 identical over 9 bases. Trimming removed 7 bases from V and 4 bases from J; junction bases left unmatched: 8. The CDR3 consists of 15 residues. Germline values: CDR1 MNHEY, CDR2 SMNVEV (reference sequence). This chain's CDR3 is CASTIAGVRYNEQFF. As DNA, the CDR3 is TGTGCCAGCACCATAGCGGGAGTGAGATACAATGAGCAGTTCTTC.

The chain employs TRBV3-1 (or the pseudogene TRBV3-2) and TRBJ2-7, with D tentatively TRBD1 or TRBD2 (5 bases each). The V end was cut by 4 bases, the J end by 5 bases, with 24 bases between. CDR1 and CDR2 (germline): LGHDT, YNNKEL (reference sequence). CDR3 length: 17 residues. CDR3 loop: CASSRKVEAGLRDEQYF. The CDR3 region has the DNA TGTGCCAGCAGCCGCAAAGTAGAGGCAGGGCTGAGGGACGAGCAGTACTTC.

The chain employs TRBV5-8 and TRBJ2-2, with 11 positions matching TRBD2. J lost 7 bases, V lost 1 base, and 3 bases had no gene match. CDR3 length equals 15 residues. Germline lookup yields CDR1 SGHTS and CDR2 YDEGEE. Here the CDR3 reads CASSLQLAGVGELFF. CDR3 nucleotides: TGTGCCAGCAGCTTGCAACTAGCGGGAGTCGGGGAGCTGTTTTTT.

The chain recombines TRBV15 with TRBJ2-2; D might be TRBD1 (5 bases). This CDR3 contains 18 residues. Germline V lookup: CDR1 LNHNV, CDR2 YYDKDF (reference sequence). V was trimmed by 0 bases and J by 6 bases, leaving 20 bases between them. CDR3 region: CATSRDLPGQGRPGELFF. As DNA, the CDR3 is TGTGCCACCAGCAGAGATCTGCCAGGGCAGGGTCGTCCCGGGGAGCTGTTTTTT.

The rearrangement uses TRBV19 and TRBJ2-2, with TRBD2 matching over 8 bases. In germline, CDR1 is LNHDA, CDR2 SQIVND (reference sequence). The CDR3 is made up of 15 amino acids. The J segment lost 7 bases and the V segment lost 8 bases, leaving 12 bases of the junction unmatched. The CDR3 DNA reads as TGTGCCAGTCAACGACTAGCGCCCTGGGGCGGGGAGCTGTTTTTT. Translation: CASQRLAPWGGELFF.

The chain is built from TRBV13 and TRBJ2-1; D may be TRBD2 (5 bases). The V gene's germline CDR1 is PRHDT and CDR2 FYEKMQ (reference sequence). The CDR3 is 13 residues long. V was clipped by 10 bases and J by 4 bases, with 14 bases between them. DNA of the CDR3: TGTGCCACCCTTACTAGGGTGTACAATGAGCAGTTCTTC. Its translation is CATLTRVYNEQFF.

This sequence joins TRBV28 and TRBJ2-7, with D possibly being TRBD2 (6 bases). The CDR3 extends over 14 amino acids. CDR1 MDHEN and CDR2 SYDVKM come from the germline V gene. With 1 base removed from V and 3 bases from J, the gap between germline ends came to 10 bases. The CDR3: CASSLFQEGYEQYF. The CDR3 nucleotides read TGTGCCAGCAGTTTATTTCAGGAGGGCTACGAGCAGTACTTC.

This chain connects TRBV5-1 to TRBJ2-1; 7 bases align to TRBD2. The CDR3 contains 16 residues. Germline lookup yields CDR1 SGHRS and CDR2 YFSETQ. The J segment lost 3 bases and the V segment lost 4 bases, leaving 10 bases of the junction unmatched. This chain's CDR3 is CASSPSSGGDYNEQFF. CDR3 nucleotides: TGCGCCAGCAGCCCCTCTAGCGGAGGGGACTACAATGAGCAGTTCTTC.

This clone was seen just once. The rearrangement links TRBV28 to TRBJ1-3, with D unclear. CDR1 MDHEN and CDR2 SYDVKM come from the germline V gene. The CDR3 is 13 amino acids. V lost 3 bases, J lost 8 bases, and 11 bases lay in between. The chain's CDR3 is CASSFGFVHTIYF. In DNA, the CDR3 is TGTGCCAGCAGTTTTGGGTTTGTTCACACCATATATTTT.

J is TRBJ2-1 and V is TRBV4-2, with 10 bases matching TRBD2. The CDR3 is made up of 17 amino acids. In germline, CDR1 is LGHNA, CDR2 YNFKEQ. V was clipped by 4 bases and J by 4 bases; unmatched bases: 10. The CDR3 reads CASSRGLTSGDYNEQFF. CDR3 DNA: TGTGCCAGCAGCCGGGGGCTCACTAGCGGGGATTACAATGAGCAGTTCTTC.

J is TRBJ2-3 and V is TRBV27, with a weak D call TRBD1 (5 bases). This CDR3 comprises 14 residues. The V gene's germline CDR1 is MNHEY and CDR2 SMNVEV (reference sequence). V was clipped by 6 bases and J by 4 bases, with 14 bases between them. In nucleotides, the CDR3 is TGTGCCAGCAGGAAGGGGATAATCCCAGATACGCAGTATTTT. Translating it yields CASRKGIIPDTQYF.